Below, 7 T cell receptor beta chains from the same sample are listed, as sequenced in a study of blood T cell repertoires in COVID-19. Clones were sequenced by immunoSEQ multiplex PCR, and TCRdb holds only the in-frame ones, with some missing. The sample has some 190,000 clones; roughly 90% are singletons. Source material: peripheral blood. The receptors here all came from a young man with active or convalescent COVID-19.

The chain has TRBV30 and TRBJ1-5, with D unclear. Germline CDR1 GTSNPN, CDR2 SVGIG (reference sequence). The CDR3 sequence is 12 residues long. V lost 2 bases and J 7 bases, leaving 9 bases between the germline ends. Here the CDR3 reads CAWSLFEQPQHF. CDR3 nucleotide sequence: TGTGCCTGGAGTCTATTCGAGCAGCCCCAGCATTTT.

J is TRBJ2-3 and V is TRBV3-1 (or the pseudogene TRBV3-2); 12 nucleotides match TRBD2. V shed 5 bases and J 1 base; nucleotides not matched to a gene: 13. Germline assignment: CDR1 LGHDT and CDR2 YNNKEL (reference sequence). CDR3 length: 19 amino acids. CDR3 bases: TGTGCCAGCAGCGAGCCTACTAGCGGGGGGATCTATCGCACAGATACGCAGTATTTT. It codes for CASSEPTSGGIYRTDTQYF.

The gene calls are TRBV6-5 and TRBJ2-3; 8 nucleotides line up with TRBD2. The junction had 4 bases not matched to a gene; V was cut back by 5 bases and J by 6 bases. This CDR3 has 13 amino acids. The germline gives CDR1 MNHEY, CDR2 SVGAGI. The CDR3 region has the DNA TGTGCCAGCAGTACGGGGGGGTTGGATACGCAGTATTTT. As protein: CASSTGGLDTQYF.

V and J are TRBV4-2 and TRBJ2-2, with D perhaps TRBD2 (6 bases). V was pared by 5 bases and J by 1 base, with 14 bases between. The length of the CDR3 is 16 residues. Germline CDR1 and CDR2: LGHNA and YNFKEQ. CDR3 residues: CASSFSGNQNTGELFF. DNA of the CDR3: TGTGCCAGCAGCTTTAGCGGAAACCAGAACACCGGGGAGCTGTTTTTT.

DNA for the CDR3: TGTGCCAGCAGTGAAGGGGCAGGGGGTACCGGGGAGCTGTTTTTT. Its protein is CASSEGAGGTGELFF. The rearrangement uses TRBV6-1 and TRBJ2-2, with 7 positions matching TRBD1. CDR3 size: 15 residues. Germline CDR1 and CDR2: MNHNS and SASEGT. V dropped 1 base and J dropped 5; count of bases not matched to a gene: 4.

The chain recombines TRBV6-5 with TRBJ2-2; 7 bases line up with TRBD2. Germline values: CDR1 MNHEY, CDR2 SVGAGI. The CDR3 contains 15 residues. V lost 5 bases, J lost 0 bases, and 3 bases stayed unmatched. The DNA of the CDR3 is TGTGCCAGCAGTCGCGGGACTACGAACACCGGGGAGCTGTTTTTT. Its translation: CASSRGTTNTGELFF.

The V call is TRBV12-5, the J call TRBJ1-2; the D is unclear. This CDR3 spans 12 amino acids. Looked up from germline, CDR1 is LGHNT and CDR2 is FRNRAP. Trimming removed 7 bases from V and 4 bases from J, with 10 bases in between. CDR3 residues: CASAPTGYGYTF. The CDR3 nucleotides read TGTGCTAGTGCCCCGACTGGCTATGGCTACACCTTC.